This entry features one T cell receptor (beta chain) sequence. The antigen remains unidentified. Sequencing used immunoSEQ multiplex PCR; TCRdb keeps in-frame clones, though not all of them. Found here are approximately 1.5 million clones, approximately 98.5% of them singletons; the top ten hold 0.36%. The entry originates in a study of shared clonotypes between healthy human individuals. Study summary: Each donor's CD8 memory used one plate, CD8 naive two, each CD4 subset three. General observations from the study: For sorted subsets, rarefaction showed incomplete sequencing despite large depth.

CDR1 is SGHTA, CDR2 FQGNSA, per germline. The CDR3 is 16 amino acids. The ends lost 5 bases at V and 8 bases at J; junction bases unmatched: 9. The sequenced sample consisted of naive CD4+ T cells sorted from blood. The subset is: CD45RA+ positively selected. The TCR was taken from a man aged 30-40 years in good health. The rearrangement uses TRBV7-2 and TRBJ2-1, with TRBD2 matching 13 bases. The CDR3, as DNA: TGTGCCAGCAGCACCGGACTAGCGGGAGTTGTCGATGAGCAGTTCTTC. This translates into CASSTGLAGVVDEQFF.